These 29 T cell receptor beta chains share one sample of origin, sequenced in a study of Graves' ophthalmopathy and Graves' hyperthyroidism (dated by TCRdb to the late 2010s). TCRdb names Illumina HiSeq 2000 as the instrument used. For repertoire sequencing, TCR beta CDR3 regions were amplified from RNA transcripts. HTBI primers and the Qiagen OneStep RT-PCR kit were used in a first-round RT-PCR, which was followed by a second-round multiplex PCR, size selection and purification. TCRdb trimmed public reads at Q25 via fastp, called clones via MiXCR and kept in-frame beta chains. Each entry merges the rows of one CDR3 protein and shows their most common DNA and genes. This sample is represented by some 1.1 million distinct CDR3 sequences; roughly two fifths of them were singletons. Over 8.5% of the sample is held by the ten biggest clonotypes. Specimen: peripheral blood or thyroid tissue (not recorded which). The receptors shown here come from an adult man with Graves' hyperthyroidism.

The genes are TRBV19 and TRBJ1-1; D gene unclear. The CDR3 has 14 amino acids. Germline V CDR1 and CDR2: LNHDA, SQIVND (reference sequence). V lost 6 bases to trimming and J lost 6 bases, with 17 bases between them. The CDR3 nucleotides are TGTGCCAGTAGACGGACCGGGGAGGTTTCTGAAGCTTTCTTT. It translates to CASRRTGEVSEAFF.

This clonotype was counted only a few times. This rearrangement joins TRBV5-6 to TRBJ1-3; D gene ambiguous. The germline V and J ends were trimmed by 4 bases and 0 bases, with 14 bases remaining between them. The CDR3 runs to 16 residues. Germline V gives CDR1 SGHDT, CDR2 YYEEEE. CDR3 loop: CASSRPKGFSGNTIYF. The DNA for the CDR3 is TGTGCCAGCAGCAGACCGAAAGGCTTCTCTGGAAACACCATATATTTT.

There are a few counts of this clonotype. This rearrangement joins TRBV20-1 to TRBJ1-2, with 8 bases fitting TRBD1. Germline assignment: CDR1 DFQATT and CDR2 SNEGSKA (reference sequence). Trimming at V came to 6 bases and at J to 3 bases, leaving 6 bases not matched to a gene. The length of the CDR3 is 13 residues. The CDR3 here is CSAAGGSYYGYTF. The CDR3 DNA sequence: TGCAGTGCCGCAGGGGGCAGCTACTATGGCTACACCTTC.

V gene TRBV7-9 combines with J gene TRBJ2-2, with TRBD2 identical over 9 bases. Germline assignment: CDR1 SEHNR and CDR2 FQNEAQ (reference sequence). Trimming took 3 bases from V and 0 from J; bases not matched to a gene: 11. The CDR3 is 19 amino acids. CDR3 residues: CASSFPGPTSGPNTGELFF. The DNA of the CDR3 is TGTGCCAGCAGCTTTCCTGGGCCCACTAGCGGGCCGAACACCGGGGAGCTGTTTTTT. The full variable domain, completed using reference TRBV7-9 and TRBJ2-2, is DTGVSQNPRHKITKRGQNVTFRCDPISEHNRLYWYRQTLGQGPEFLTYFQNEAQLEKSRLLSDRFSAERPKGSFSTLEIQRTEQGDSAMYLCASSFPGPTSGPNTGELFFGEGSRLTVL.

Concerning this clonotype: A much larger clone lies a single base off, so this may be a read error. The chain employs TRBV7-9 and TRBJ1-1; the match to TRBD1 covers 7 bases. The CDR3 runs 17 residues. The V gene's germline CDR1 is SEHNR and CDR2 FQNEAQ (reference sequence). DNA for the CDR3: TGTACCAGCAGCATAGGGGCAGGGGGTGGACTGAACACTGAAGCTTTCTTT. It yields the protein CTSSIGAGGGLNTEAFF.

Remarks on this clonotype: This likely comes from a read error, as the CDR3 has no conserved phenylalanine or tryptophan at its end. The DNA is left out, because the CDR3 cannot be placed on it with certainty; the CDR3 is given as TCRdb lists it. The J gene is TRBJ1-4, the V gene TRBV29-1; the table names TRBD1, a call not compared with the DNA. The germline CDR1 and CDR2 sequences are SQVTM and ANQGSEA. 11 amino acids form the CDR3, both terminal residues included. The CDR3 sequence: CSVELMTGEHY.

There are many counts of this clonotype. The chain carries TRBV20-1 and TRBJ1-1, with D perhaps TRBD1 (6 bases). Germline V gene sequence: CDR1 DFQATT, CDR2 SNEGSKA (reference sequence). Trimming pared 3 bases from V and 7 bases from J, leaving 15 bases between. This CDR3 has 13 residues. CDR3 protein: CSASWTAANEAFF. In nucleotides, the CDR3 is TGCAGTGCTAGTTGGACAGCCGCGAATGAAGCTTTCTTT.

There are many counts of this clonotype. This sequence joins TRBV7-9 and TRBJ2-7; D not resolved. Germline assignment: CDR1 SEHNR and CDR2 FQNEAQ (reference sequence). The CDR3 spans 15 residues. V lost 5 bases and J lost 2, with 16 bases in between. The CDR3 DNA is TGTGCCAGCAGCCAGCACGGGCAGTTCCCCTACGAGCAGTACTTC. Its protein product is CASSQHGQFPYEQYF.

The table lists this clonotype with many counts. The CDR3 DNA follows: TGTGCCAGCAGCTTAGCCCTCAGTGGCTACACCTTC. Its protein is CASSLALSGYTF. J is TRBJ1-2 and V is TRBV11-2; D not certain. Trimming cost V 1 base and J 7 bases, with 7 bases left between them. Germline loops: CDR1 SGHAT, CDR2 FQNNGV. The CDR3 runs 12 residues.

A note on this clonotype: The junction shows a germline mismatch at one end, possibly a read error. The chain recombines TRBV24-1 with TRBJ2-1; weak D call: TRBD1 (5 bases). Germline V lookup: CDR1 KGHDR, CDR2 SFDVKD. The CDR3 consists of 13 residues. The DNA of the CDR3 is TGTGCCAGCAGTTTAGGGGTTAGTTTTGAGCAGTTCTTC. As protein: CASSLGVSFEQFF.

This clonotype was detected ten times or more. The chain uses TRBV29-1 and TRBJ2-2; 7 nucleotides match TRBD2. Per the germline V gene, CDR1 is SQVTM and CDR2 is ANQGSEA. There are 12 residues in the CDR3. Trimming removed 5 bases from V and 6 bases from J; junction bases left unmatched: 3. As DNA, the CDR3 is TGCAGCGTTACACTAGCGTCCGGGGAGCTGTTTTTT. Its protein is CSVTLASGELFF.

The V call is TRBV2, the J call TRBJ2-7, with TRBD2 identical over 9 bases. CDR3 length: 16 residues. J lost 2 bases, V lost 2 bases, and 7 bases had no gene match. CDR1 SNHLY and CDR2 FYNNEI come from the germline V gene. In nucleotides, the CDR3 is TGTGCCAGCAGTGAAATAGCGGGAGCTACCGCCTACGAGCAGTACTTC. Protein product: CASSEIAGATAYEQYF.

This clonotype was found many times. J is TRBJ1-1 and V is TRBV10-3; TRBD1 agrees at 9 bases. Losses at the gene ends were 10 bases for V and 6 bases for J; bases not matched to a gene: 18. Germline values: CDR1 ENHRY, CDR2 SYGVKD. This CDR3 spans 16 amino acids. Here the CDR3 reads CATLQATGGNGPEAFF. In DNA form, the CDR3 reads TGTGCCACTCTTCAGGCCACAGGGGGCAACGGGCCTGAAGCTTTCTTT.

This clonotype occurred many times. The CDR3 DNA is TGTGCCAGCAGCCAAGAGCGGGGGGCGCATACTGAAGCTTTCTTT. This sequence encodes CASSQERGAHTEAFF. The chain carries TRBV4-2 and TRBJ1-1, with a possible D match to TRBD1 (6 bases). CDR1 is LGHNA, CDR2 YNFKEQ, per germline. The CDR3 is 15 residues long. V was trimmed by 0 bases and J by 5 bases, leaving 13 bases between them.

This clonotype was recorded only once. The limits of the CDR3 on the DNA are not certain, so only TCRdb's listed CDR3 is given. The J gene is TRBJ2-7, the V gene TRBV10-2; the table's D call of TRBD1 was not tested on the DNA. The V gene's germline CDR1 is WSHSY and CDR2 SAAADI. The CDR3 contains 15 residues when both ends are counted. CDR3 loop: CACSARGQGAHEQYF.

This clonotype was recorded a few times. The chain carries TRBV30 and TRBJ2-5; D could derive from TRBD1 or TRBD2 (5 bases each). V dropped 5 bases and J dropped 2 bases, with 9 bases sitting between them. Looked up from germline, CDR1 is GTSNPN and CDR2 is SVGIG (reference sequence). The length of the CDR3 is 12 residues. The CDR3 loop reads CAWGTRQETQYF. The DNA for the CDR3 is TGTGCCTGGGGGACGAGGCAAGAGACCCAGTACTTC.

This clonotype was recorded many times. The chain carries TRBV4-3 and TRBJ1-1; unclear D gene. The length of the CDR3 is 15 residues. The V gene's germline CDR1 is LGHNA and CDR2 YSLEER. Trimming took off 1 base at V and 0 bases at J, with 9 bases between the two ends. CDR3 residues: CASSQVSGLNTEAFF. The CDR3 DNA reads as TGCGCCAGCAGCCAAGTATCGGGCTTGAACACTGAAGCTTTCTTT.

This clonotype was seen a handful of times. V is TRBV10-3 and J is TRBJ1-1; D gene ambiguous. Germline CDR1 ENHRY, CDR2 SYGVKD. CDR3 length: 15 amino acids. V was shortened by 10 bases and J by 4 bases, with 22 bases between the two germline ends. The CDR3 nucleotides read TGTGCCACCCGAGCAAGGGCGGCCTGGTTCACTGAAGCTTTCTTT. It translates to CATRARAAWFTEAFF.

The chain links TRBV12-3 or TRBV12-4 to TRBJ2-7; 9 bases match TRBD1. V lost 5 bases to trimming and J lost 6 bases; unmatched junction nucleotides: 8. This CDR3 spans 14 amino acids. The CDR3 loop is CASSTETGGGEQYF. Written as DNA, the CDR3 is TGTGCCAGCAGTACTGAGACAGGGGGAGGCGAGCAGTACTTC.

This rearrangement joins TRBV9 to TRBJ1-1, with unresolved D. Trimming took 0 bases from V and 7 from J, leaving 16 bases between them. This CDR3 has 15 amino acids. Germline V gene data show CDR1 as SGDLS and CDR2 as YYNGEE. For the CDR3, the DNA is TGTGCCAGCAGCGTAGACGGATCAAAGCCAGATGAAGCTTTCTTT. Encoded protein: CASSVDGSKPDEAFF.

A note on this clonotype: A much larger clone sits a single nucleotide away, making a read error possible. The chain carries TRBV6-1 and TRBJ2-5; D is possibly TRBD1 or TRBD2 (5 bases each). Between the trimmed V and J ends, which lost 5 bases and 2 bases, there was a span of 12 bases. Germline values: CDR1 MNHNS, CDR2 SASEGT. The CDR3 consists of 14 residues. The CDR3 DNA is TGTGCCAGCAGTAAAGGGACCCTACAAGAGACCCAGTACTTC. It is translated as CASSKGTLQETQYF.

This sequence joins TRBV30 and TRBJ1-2; perhaps TRBD1 as D (6 bases). Trimming removed 3 bases at V and 8 bases at J, with 19 bases between. The CDR3 extends over 14 amino acids. Germline loops: CDR1 GTSNPN, CDR2 SVGIG (reference sequence). In nucleotides, the CDR3 is TGTGCCTGGAGGGTACAGGGACTCGGTCGAGGCTACACCTTC. Encoded protein: CAWRVQGLGRGYTF. Filled out from reference TRBV30 and TRBJ1-2, the complete variable domain reads SQTIHQWPATLVQPVGSPLSLECTVEGTSNPNLYWYRQAAGRGLQLLFYSVGIGQISSEVPQNLSASRPQDRQFILSSKKLLLSDSGFYLCAWRVQGLGRGYTFGSGTRLTVV.

This clonotype was seen repeatedly, ten times or more. J is TRBJ2-2 and V is TRBV5-1; D possibly matches TRBD1 or TRBD2 (5 bases each). In germline, CDR1 is SGHRS, CDR2 YFSETQ. This CDR3 has 16 residues. Trimming took off 4 bases at V and 0 bases at J, with 13 bases between the two ends. The CDR3 here is CASSPKGRSNTGELFF. The CDR3 nucleotides are TGCGCCAGCAGCCCGAAGGGACGGTCGAACACCGGGGAGCTGTTTTTT.

This sequence joins TRBV3-1 and TRBJ1-1, with D uncertain. This CDR3 region has 14 residues. Germline CDR1 LGHDT, CDR2 YNNKEL (reference sequence). V was clipped by 6 bases and J by 0 bases, with 11 bases between them. CDR3 nucleotide sequence: TGTGCCAGCAGGGCCAGGCGGATGAACACTGAAGCTTTCTTT. As protein: CASRARRMNTEAFF.

The chain combines TRBV9 with TRBJ2-3; the D call may be TRBD1 or TRBD2 (5 bases each). The CDR3 length is 17 residues. CDR1 is SGDLS, CDR2 YYNGEE, per germline. Trimming took 3 bases from V and 2 from J, leaving 19 bases between them. As DNA, the CDR3 is TGTGCCAGCAGCGGAGCTCTAGGGACCACATACACAGATACGCAGTATTTT. Translated: CASSGALGTTYTDTQYF.

This chain links TRBV7-9 with TRBJ1-1; 11 bases are shared with TRBD1. Germline V gene data show CDR1 as SEHNR and CDR2 as FQNEAQ (reference sequence). CDR3 length equals 16 residues. The trim removed 5 bases at V and 1 base at J, leaving 6 bases unmatched. This CDR3 reads CASSPDRGLGNTEAFF. DNA of the CDR3: TGTGCCAGCAGCCCGGACAGGGGGCTGGGGAACACTGAAGCTTTCTTT.

This clonotype came up once. The gene calls are TRBV7-9 and TRBJ2-5; 7 nucleotides align to TRBD1. The CDR3 loop spans 15 amino acids. V lost 6 bases, J lost 3 bases, and 10 bases stayed unmatched. Per the germline V gene, CDR1 is SEHNR and CDR2 is FQNEAQ (reference sequence). CDR3 sequence reads: CASSVRGQEKETQYF. The CDR3 coding sequence is TGTGCCAGCAGTGTTAGAGGACAGGAAAAAGAGACCCAGTACTTC.

At least ten counts were recorded for this clonotype. This chain joins TRBV20-1 and TRBJ1-6; D is unresolved. The germline CDR1 and CDR2 sequences are DFQATT and SNEGSKA (reference sequence). The CDR3 is made up of 12 amino acids. With 8 bases removed from V and 5 bases from J, the gap between germline ends came to 10 bases. This CDR3 is CSSDGNNSPLHF. The CDR3 nucleotides are TGCAGTTCTGACGGAAATAATTCACCCCTCCACTTT.

The chain carries TRBV2 and TRBJ1-6; possibly TRBD1 for D (6 bases). V lost 5 bases, J lost 8 bases, and 16 bases lay in between. Germline assignment: CDR1 SNHLY and CDR2 FYNNEI. CDR3 size: 15 residues. The CDR3 protein is CASSPQGLGDSPLHF. Here the CDR3 DNA reads TGTGCCAGCAGTCCACAGGGTTTGGGCGATTCACCCCTCCACTTT. The full variable domain, with the rest looked up from reference TRBV2 and TRBJ1-6, is EPEVTQTPSHQVTQMGQEVILRCVPISNHLYFYWYRQILGQKVEFLVSFYNNEISEKSEIFDDQFSVERPDGSNFTLKIRSTKLEDSAMYFCASSPQGLGDSPLHFGNGTRLTVT.